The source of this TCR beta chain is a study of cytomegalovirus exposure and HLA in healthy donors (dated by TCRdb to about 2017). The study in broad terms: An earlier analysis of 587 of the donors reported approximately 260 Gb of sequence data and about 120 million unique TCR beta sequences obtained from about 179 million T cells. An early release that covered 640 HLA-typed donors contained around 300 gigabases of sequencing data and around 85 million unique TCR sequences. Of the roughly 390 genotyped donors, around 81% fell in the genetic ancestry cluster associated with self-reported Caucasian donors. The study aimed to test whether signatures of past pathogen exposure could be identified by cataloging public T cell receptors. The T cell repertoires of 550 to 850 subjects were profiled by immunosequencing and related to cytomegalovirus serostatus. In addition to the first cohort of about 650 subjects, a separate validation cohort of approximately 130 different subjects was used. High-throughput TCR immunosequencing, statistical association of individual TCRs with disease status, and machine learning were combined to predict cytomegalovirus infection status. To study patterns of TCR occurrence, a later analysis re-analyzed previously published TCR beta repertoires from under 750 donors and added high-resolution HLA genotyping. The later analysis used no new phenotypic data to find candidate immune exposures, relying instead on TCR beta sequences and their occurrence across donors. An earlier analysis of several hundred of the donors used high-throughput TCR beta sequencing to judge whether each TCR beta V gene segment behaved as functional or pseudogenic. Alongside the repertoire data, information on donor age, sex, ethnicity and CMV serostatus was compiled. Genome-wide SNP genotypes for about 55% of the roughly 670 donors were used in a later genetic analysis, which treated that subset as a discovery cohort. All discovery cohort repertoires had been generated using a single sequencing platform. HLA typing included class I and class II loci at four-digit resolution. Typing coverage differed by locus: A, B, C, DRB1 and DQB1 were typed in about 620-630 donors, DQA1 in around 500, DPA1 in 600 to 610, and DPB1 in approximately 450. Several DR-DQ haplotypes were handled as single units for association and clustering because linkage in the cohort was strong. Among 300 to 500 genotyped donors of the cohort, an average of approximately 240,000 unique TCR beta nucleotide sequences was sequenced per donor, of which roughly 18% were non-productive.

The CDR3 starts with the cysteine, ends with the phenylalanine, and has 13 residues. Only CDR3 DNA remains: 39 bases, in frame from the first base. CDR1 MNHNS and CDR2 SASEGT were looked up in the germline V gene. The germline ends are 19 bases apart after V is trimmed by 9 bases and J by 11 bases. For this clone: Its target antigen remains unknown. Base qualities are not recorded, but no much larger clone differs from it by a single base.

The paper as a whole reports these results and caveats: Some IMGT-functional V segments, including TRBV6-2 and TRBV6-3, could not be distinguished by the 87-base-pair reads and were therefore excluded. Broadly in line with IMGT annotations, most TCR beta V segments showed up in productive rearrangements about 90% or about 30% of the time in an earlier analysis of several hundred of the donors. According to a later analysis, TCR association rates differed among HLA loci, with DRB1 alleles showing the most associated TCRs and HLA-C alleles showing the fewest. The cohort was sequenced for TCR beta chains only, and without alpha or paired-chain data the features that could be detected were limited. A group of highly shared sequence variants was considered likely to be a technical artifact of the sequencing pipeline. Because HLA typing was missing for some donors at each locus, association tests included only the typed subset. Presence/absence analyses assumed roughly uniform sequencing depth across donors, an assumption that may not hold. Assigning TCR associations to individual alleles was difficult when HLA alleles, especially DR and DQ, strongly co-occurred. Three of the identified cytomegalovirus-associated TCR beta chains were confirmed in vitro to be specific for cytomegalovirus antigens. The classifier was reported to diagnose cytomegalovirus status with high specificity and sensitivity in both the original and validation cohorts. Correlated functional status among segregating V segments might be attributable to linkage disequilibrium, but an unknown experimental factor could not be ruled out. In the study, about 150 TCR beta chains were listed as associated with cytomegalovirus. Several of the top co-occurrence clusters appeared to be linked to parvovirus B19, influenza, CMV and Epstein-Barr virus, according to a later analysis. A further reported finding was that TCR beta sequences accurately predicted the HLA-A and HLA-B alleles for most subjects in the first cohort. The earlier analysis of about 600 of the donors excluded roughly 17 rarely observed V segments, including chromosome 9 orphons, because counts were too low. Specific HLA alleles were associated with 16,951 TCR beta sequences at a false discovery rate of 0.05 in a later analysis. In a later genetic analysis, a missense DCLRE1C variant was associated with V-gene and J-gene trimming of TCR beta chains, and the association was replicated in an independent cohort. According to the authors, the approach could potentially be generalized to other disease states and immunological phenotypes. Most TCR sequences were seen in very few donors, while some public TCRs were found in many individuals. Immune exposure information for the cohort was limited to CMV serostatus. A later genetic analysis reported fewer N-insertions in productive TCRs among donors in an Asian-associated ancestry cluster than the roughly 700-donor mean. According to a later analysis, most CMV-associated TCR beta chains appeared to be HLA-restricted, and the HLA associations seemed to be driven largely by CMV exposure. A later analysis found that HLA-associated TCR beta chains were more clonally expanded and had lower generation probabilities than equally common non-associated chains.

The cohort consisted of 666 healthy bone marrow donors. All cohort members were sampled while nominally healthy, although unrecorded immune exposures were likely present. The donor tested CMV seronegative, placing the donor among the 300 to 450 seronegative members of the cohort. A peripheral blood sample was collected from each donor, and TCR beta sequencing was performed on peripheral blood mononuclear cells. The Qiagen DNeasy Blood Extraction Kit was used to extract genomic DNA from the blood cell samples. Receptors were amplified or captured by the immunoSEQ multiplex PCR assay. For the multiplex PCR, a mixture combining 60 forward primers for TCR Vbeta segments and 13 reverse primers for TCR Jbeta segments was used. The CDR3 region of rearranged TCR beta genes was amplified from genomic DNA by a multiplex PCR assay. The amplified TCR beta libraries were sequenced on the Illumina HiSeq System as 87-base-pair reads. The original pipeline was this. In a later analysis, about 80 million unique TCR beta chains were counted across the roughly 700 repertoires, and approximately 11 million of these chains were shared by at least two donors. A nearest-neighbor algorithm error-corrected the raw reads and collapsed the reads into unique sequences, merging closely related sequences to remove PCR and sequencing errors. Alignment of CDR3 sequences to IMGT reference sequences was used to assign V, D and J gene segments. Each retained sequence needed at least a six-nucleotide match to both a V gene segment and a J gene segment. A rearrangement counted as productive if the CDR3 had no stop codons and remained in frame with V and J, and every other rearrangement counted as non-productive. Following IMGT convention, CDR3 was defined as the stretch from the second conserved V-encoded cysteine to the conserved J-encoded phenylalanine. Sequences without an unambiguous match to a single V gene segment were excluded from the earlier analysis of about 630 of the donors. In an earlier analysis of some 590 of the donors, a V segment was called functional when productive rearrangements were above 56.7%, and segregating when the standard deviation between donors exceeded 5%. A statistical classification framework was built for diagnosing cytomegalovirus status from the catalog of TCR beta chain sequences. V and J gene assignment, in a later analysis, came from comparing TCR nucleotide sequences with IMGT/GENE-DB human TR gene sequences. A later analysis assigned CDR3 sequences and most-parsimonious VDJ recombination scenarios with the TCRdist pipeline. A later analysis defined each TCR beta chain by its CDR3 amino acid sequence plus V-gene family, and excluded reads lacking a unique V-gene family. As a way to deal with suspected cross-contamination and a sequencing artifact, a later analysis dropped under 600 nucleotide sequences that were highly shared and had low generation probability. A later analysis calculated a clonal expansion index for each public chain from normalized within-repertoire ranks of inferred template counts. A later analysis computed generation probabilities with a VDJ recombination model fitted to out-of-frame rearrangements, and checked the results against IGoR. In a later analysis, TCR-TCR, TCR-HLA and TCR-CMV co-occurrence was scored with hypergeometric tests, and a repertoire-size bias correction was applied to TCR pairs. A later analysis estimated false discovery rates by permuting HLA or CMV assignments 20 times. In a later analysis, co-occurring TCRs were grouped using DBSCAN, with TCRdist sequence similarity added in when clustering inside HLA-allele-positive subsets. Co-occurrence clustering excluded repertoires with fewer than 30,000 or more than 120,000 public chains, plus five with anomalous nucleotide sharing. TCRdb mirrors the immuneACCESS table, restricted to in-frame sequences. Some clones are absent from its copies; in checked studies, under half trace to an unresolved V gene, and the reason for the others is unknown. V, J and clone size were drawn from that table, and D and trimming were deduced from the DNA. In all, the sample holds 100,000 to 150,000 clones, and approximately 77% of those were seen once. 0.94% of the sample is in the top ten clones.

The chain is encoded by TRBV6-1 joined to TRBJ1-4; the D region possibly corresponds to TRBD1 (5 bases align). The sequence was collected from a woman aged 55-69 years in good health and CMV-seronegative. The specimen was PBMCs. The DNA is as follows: TGTGCCAGTTCCAGGGAGGGTTTTAGGAAACTGTTTTTT. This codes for CASSREGFRKLFF.